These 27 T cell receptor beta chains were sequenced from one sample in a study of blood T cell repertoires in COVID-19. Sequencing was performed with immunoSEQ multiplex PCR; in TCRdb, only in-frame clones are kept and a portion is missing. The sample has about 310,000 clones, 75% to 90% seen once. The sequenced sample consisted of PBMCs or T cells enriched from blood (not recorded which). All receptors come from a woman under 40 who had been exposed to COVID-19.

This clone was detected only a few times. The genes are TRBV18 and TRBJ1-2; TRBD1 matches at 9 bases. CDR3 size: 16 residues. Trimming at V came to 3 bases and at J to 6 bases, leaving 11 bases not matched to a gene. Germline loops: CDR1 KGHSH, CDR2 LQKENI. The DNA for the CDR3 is TGTGCCAGCTCACCCCGGCAGGGACAGGGTTCAGATGGCTACACCTTC. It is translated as CASSPRQGQGSDGYTF.

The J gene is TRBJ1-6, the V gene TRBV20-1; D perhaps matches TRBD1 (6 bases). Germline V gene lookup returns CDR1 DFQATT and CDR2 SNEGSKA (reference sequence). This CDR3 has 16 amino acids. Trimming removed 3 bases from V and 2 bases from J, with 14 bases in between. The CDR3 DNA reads TGCAGTGCTAGTATACAGACAGGCGCCTATAATTCACCCCTCCACTTT. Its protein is CSASIQTGAYNSPLHF.

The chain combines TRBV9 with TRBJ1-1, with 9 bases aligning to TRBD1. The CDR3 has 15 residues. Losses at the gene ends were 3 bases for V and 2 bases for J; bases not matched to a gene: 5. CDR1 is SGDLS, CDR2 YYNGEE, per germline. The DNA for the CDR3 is TGTGCCAGCAGCGCCTGGGACAGGGTTAACACTGAAGCTTTCTTT. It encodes CASSAWDRVNTEAFF.

CDR3 sequence: CASSLRGGLAGYEQFF. In DNA form, the CDR3 reads TGTGCCAGCAGCTTGCGGGGAGGACTAGCGGGCTATGAGCAGTTCTTC. The J gene is TRBJ2-1, the V gene TRBV5-4; the match to TRBD2 covers 11 bases. This CDR3 comprises 16 residues. V lost 1 base, J lost 8 bases, and 8 bases stayed unmatched. CDR1 and CDR2 from the germline V gene are SGHNT and YYREEE (reference sequence). The full variable domain, in which reference TRBV5-4 and TRBJ2-1 provide the parts outside the CDR3, is ETGVTQSPTHLIKTRGQQVTLRCSSQSGHNTVSWYQQALGQGPQFIFQYYREEENGRGNFPPRFSGLQFPNYSSELNVNALELDDSALYLCASSLRGGLAGYEQFFGPGTRLTVL.

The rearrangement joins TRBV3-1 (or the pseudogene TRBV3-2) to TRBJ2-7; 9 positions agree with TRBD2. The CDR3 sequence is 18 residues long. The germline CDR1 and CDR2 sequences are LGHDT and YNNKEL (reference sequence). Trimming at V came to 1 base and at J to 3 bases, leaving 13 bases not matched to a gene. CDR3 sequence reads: CASSQVGSPLAGSYEQYF. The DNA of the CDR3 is TGTGCCAGCAGCCAAGTTGGGAGCCCTCTAGCGGGGAGCTACGAGCAGTACTTC.

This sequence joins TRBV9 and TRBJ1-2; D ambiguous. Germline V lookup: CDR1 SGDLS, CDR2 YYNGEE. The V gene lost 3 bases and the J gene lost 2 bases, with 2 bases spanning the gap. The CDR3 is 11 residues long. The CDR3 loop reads CASSANYGYTF. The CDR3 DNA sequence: TGTGCCAGCAGCGCAAACTATGGCTACACCTTC.

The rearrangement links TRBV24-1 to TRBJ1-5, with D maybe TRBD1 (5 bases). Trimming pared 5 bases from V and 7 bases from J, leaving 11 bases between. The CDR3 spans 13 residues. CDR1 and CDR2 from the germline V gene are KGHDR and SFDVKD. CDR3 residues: CATSVGEGQPQHF. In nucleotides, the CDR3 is TGTGCCACCAGTGTTGGGGAGGGGCAGCCCCAGCATTTT.

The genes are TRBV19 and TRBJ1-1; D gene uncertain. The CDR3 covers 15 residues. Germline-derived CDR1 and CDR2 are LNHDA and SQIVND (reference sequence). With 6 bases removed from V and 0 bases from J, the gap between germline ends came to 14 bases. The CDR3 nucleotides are TGTGCCAGTAGCAACGTTCTCGCGATGAACACTGAAGCTTTCTTT. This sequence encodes CASSNVLAMNTEAFF. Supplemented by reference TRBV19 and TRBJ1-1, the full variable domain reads DGGITQSPKYLFRKEGQNVTLSCEQNLNHDAMYWYRQDPGQGLRLIYYSQIVNDFQKGDIAEGYSVSREKKESFPLTVTSAQKNPTAFYLCASSNVLAMNTEAFFGQGTRLTVV.

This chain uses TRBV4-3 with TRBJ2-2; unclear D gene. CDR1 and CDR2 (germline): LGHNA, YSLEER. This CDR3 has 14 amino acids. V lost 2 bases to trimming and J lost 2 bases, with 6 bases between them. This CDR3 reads CASSQLENTGELFF. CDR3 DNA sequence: TGCGCCAGCAGCCAACTAGAAAACACCGGGGAGCTGTTTTTT.

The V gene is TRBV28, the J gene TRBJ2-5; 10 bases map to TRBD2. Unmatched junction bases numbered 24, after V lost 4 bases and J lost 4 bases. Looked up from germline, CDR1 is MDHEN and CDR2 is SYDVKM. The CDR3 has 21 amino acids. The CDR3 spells CASSSSPGGTSVWDPSETQYF. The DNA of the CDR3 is TGTGCCAGCAGTTCCTCGCCGGGGGGGACTAGCGTGTGGGATCCATCAGAGACCCAGTACTTC.

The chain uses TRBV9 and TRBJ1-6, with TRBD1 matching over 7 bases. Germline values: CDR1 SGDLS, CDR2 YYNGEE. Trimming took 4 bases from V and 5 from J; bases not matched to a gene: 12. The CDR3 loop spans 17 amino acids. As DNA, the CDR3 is TGTGCCAGCAGCCCAACCGGGACAGCCCTAAATAATTCACCCCTCCACTTT. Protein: CASSPTGTALNNSPLHF.

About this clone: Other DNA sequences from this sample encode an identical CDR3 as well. The CDR3, as DNA: TGCGCCAGCAGCTTTCAGGGGAACACCGGGGAGCTGTTTTTT. Its protein is CASSFQGNTGELFF. The rearrangement links TRBV5-1 to TRBJ2-2; D may be TRBD1 (5 bases). Germline V CDR1 and CDR2: SGHRS, YFSETQ. Trimming removed 2 bases at V and 1 base at J, with 6 bases between. The CDR3 runs to 14 residues.

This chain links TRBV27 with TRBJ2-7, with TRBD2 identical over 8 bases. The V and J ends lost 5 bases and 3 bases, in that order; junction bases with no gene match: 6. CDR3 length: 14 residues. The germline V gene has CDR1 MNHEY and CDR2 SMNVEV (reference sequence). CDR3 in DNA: TGTGCCAGCAGTATTAGCGGGACGTACTACGAGCAGTACTTC. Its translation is CASSISGTYYEQYF.

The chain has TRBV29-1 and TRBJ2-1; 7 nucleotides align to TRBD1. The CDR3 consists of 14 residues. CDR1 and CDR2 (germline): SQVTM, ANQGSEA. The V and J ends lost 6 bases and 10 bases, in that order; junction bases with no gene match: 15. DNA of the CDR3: TGCAGCGTCTTGGGCAGACAGGGAGAGAGGGAGCAGTTCTTC. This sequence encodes CSVLGRQGEREQFF.

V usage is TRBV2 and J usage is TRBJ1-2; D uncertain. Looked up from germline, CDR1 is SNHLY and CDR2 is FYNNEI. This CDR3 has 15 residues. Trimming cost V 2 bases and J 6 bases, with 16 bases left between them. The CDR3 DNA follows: TGTGCCAGCAGTGAAATAATCCACACCGGGAATGGCTACACCTTC. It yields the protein CASSEIIHTGNGYTF. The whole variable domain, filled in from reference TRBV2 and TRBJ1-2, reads EPEVTQTPSHQVTQMGQEVILRCVPISNHLYFYWYRQILGQKVEFLVSFYNNEISEKSEIFDDQFSVERPDGSNFTLKIRSTKLEDSAMYFCASSEIIHTGNGYTFGSGTRLTVV.

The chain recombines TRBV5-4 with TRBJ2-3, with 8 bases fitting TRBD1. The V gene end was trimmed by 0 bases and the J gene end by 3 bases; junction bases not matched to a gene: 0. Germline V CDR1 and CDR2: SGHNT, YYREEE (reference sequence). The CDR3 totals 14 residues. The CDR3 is CASSLGTGTDTQYF. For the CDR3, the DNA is TGTGCCAGCAGCTTGGGGACAGGGACAGATACGCAGTATTTT.

CDR3 region: CASSLEPGETEAFF. The CDR3 DNA follows: TGCGCCAGCAGCTTGGAGCCAGGGGAAACTGAAGCTTTCTTT. This chain links TRBV5-1 with TRBJ1-1, with D possibly TRBD1 on 6 matching bases. Germline V CDR1 and CDR2: SGHRS, YFSETQ. V gave up 0 bases and J gave up 5 bases, with 11 bases separating them. The CDR3 extends over 14 amino acids.

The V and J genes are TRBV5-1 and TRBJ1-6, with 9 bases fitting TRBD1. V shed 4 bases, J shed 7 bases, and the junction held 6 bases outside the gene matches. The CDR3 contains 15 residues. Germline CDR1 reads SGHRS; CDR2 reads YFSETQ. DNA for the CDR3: TGCGCCAGCAGCACGGACAGGGGTAGGAATTCACCCCTCCACTTT. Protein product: CASSTDRGRNSPLHF.

CDR3 bases: TGCGCCAGCAGCCAAGATAACCTAGCGGGGCCCGGGGAGCTGTTTTTT. This sequence encodes CASSQDNLAGPGELFF. The genes are TRBV4-1 and TRBJ2-2; TRBD2 aligns across 9 bases. This CDR3 contains 16 residues. CDR1 is MGHRA, CDR2 YSYEKL, per germline. Trimming at V came to 0 bases and at J to 6 bases, leaving 5 bases not matched to a gene.

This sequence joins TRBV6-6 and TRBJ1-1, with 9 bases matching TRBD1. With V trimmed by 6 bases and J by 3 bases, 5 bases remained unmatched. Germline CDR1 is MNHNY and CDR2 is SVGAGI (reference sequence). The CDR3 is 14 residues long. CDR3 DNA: TGTGCCAGCAGCGAACAGGGGGCAGACACTGAAGCTTTCTTT. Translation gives CASSEQGADTEAFF.

The CDR3 sequence: CASSVQGTGELFF. The CDR3, as DNA: TGTGCCAGCAGCGTACAGGGTACCGGGGAGCTGTTTTTT. The V gene is TRBV7-9, the J gene TRBJ2-2, with a weak D call TRBD1 (6 bases). Trimming took off 5 bases at V and 5 bases at J, with 9 bases between the two ends. CDR1 SEHNR and CDR2 FQNEAQ come from the germline V gene (reference sequence). The CDR3 is 13 residues long.

DNA for the CDR3: TGTGCCAGCAGCGTAGAGGCGGGGAGCGGGTATAATTCACCCCTCCACTTT. The encoded protein is CASSVEAGSGYNSPLHF. The chain recombines TRBV9 with TRBJ1-6; D unresolved. The CDR3 has 17 residues. Trimming removed 0 bases from V and 4 bases from J, with 14 bases in between. Germline-derived CDR1 and CDR2 are SGDLS and YYNGEE.

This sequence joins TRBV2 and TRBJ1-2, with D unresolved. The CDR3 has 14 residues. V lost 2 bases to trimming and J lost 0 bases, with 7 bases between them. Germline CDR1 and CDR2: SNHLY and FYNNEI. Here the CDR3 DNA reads TGTGCCAGCAGTGAACGTCTAGCTAACTATGGCTACACCTTC. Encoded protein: CASSERLANYGYTF.

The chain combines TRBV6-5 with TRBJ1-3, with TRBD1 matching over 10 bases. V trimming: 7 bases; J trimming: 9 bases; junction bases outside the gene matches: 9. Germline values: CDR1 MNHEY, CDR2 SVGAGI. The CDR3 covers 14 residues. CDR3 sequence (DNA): TGTGCCAGCACCCCAGGGACAGGGGCTGGCACCATATATTTT. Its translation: CASTPGTGAGTIYF.

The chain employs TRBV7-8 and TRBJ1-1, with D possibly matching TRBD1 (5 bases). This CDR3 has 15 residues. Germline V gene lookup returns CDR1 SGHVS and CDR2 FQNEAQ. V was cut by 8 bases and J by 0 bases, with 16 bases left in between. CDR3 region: CASSSGGPLNTEAFF. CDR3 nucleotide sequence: TGTGCCAGCTCGTCGGGGGGTCCATTGAACACTGAAGCTTTCTTT. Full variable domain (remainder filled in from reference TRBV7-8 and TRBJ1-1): GAGVSQSPRYKVAKRGQDVALRCDPISGHVSLFWYQQALGQGPEFLTYFQNEAQLDKSGLPSDRFFAERPEGSVSTLKIQRTQQEDSAVYLCASSSGGPLNTEAFFGQGTRLTVV.

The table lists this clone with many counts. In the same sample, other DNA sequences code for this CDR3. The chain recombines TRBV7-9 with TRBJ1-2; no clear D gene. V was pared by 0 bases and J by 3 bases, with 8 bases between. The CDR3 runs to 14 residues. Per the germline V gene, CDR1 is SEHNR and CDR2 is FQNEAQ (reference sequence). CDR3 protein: CASSLAQEDYGYTF. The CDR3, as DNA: TGTGCCAGCAGCTTAGCCCAGGAGGACTATGGCTACACCTTC.

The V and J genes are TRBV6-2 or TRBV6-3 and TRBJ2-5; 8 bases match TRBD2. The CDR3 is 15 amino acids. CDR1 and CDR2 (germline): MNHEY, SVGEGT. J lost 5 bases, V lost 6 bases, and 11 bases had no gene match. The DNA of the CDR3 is TGTGCCAGCAGCCGTACTACTAGCGGTGGGGAGACCCAGTACTTC. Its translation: CASSRTTSGGETQYF.